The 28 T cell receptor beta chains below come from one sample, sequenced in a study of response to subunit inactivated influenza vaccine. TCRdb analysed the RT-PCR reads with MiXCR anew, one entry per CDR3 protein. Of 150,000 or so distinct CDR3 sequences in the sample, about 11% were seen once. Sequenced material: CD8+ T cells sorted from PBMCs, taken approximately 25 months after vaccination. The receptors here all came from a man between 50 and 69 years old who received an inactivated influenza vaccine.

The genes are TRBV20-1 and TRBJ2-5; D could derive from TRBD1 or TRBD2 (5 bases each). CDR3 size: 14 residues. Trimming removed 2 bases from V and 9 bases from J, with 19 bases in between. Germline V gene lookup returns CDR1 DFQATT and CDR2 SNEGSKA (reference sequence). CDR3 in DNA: TGCAGTGCTAGAATTCTTGGGGACCGGGTGGCCCAGTACTTC. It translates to CSARILGDRVAQYF.

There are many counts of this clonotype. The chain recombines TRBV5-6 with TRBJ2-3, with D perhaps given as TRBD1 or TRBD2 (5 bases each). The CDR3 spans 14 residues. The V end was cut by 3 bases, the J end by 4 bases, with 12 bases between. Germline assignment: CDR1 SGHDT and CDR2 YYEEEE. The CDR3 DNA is TGTGCCAGCAGCTCCACGGTGGGGGCAGATACGCAGTATTTT. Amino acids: CASSSTVGADTQYF.

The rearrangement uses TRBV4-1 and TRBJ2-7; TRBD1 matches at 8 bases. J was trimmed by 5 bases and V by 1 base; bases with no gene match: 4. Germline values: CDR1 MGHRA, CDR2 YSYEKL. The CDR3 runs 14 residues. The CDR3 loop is CASSQVLTGDEQYF. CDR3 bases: TGCGCCAGCAGCCAAGTGTTGACAGGGGACGAGCAGTACTTC.

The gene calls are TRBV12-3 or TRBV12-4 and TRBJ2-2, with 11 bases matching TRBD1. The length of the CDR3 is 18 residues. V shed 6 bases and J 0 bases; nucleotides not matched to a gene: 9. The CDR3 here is CASSPLRTGGPNTGELFF. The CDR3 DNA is TGTGCCAGCAGCCCCCTCCGGACAGGGGGCCCGAACACCGGGGAGCTGTTTTTT.

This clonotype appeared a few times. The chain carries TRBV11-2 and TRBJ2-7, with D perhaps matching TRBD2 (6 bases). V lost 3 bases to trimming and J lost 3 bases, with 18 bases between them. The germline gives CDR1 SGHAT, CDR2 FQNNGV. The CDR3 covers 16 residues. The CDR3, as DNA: TGTGCCAGCAGCTTTTACGGGGGAACCGACTACTACGAGCAGTACTTC. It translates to CASSFYGGTDYYEQYF.

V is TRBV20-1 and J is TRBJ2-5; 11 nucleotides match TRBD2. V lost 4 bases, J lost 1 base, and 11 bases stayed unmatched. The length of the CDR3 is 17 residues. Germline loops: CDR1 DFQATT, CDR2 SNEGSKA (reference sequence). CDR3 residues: CSAITNRLAGSQETQYF. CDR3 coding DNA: TGCAGTGCTATCACGAATCGACTAGCGGGAAGCCAAGAGACCCAGTACTTC.

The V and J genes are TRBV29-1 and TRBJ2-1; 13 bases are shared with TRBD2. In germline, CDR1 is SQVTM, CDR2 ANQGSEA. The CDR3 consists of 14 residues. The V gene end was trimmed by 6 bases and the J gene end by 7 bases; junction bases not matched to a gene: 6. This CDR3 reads CSVWGLAGPNEQFF. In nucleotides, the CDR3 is TGCAGCGTGTGGGGACTAGCGGGACCTAATGAGCAGTTCTTC.

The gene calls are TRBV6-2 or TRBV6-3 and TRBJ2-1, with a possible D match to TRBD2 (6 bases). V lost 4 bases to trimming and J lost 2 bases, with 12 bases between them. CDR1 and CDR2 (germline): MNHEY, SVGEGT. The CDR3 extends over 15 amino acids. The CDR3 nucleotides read TGTGCCAGCAGTTCCCGGGAGTTACCCTACAATGAGCAGTTCTTC. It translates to CASSSRELPYNEQFF.

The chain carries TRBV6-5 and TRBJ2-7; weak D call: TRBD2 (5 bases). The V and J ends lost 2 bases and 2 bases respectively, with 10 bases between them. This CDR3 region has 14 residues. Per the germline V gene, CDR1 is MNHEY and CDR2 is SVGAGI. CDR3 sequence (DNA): TGTGCCAGCAGTTACGGTAGCGCTGCCTACGAGCAGTACTTC. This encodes CASSYGSAAYEQYF.

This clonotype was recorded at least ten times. CDR3 sequence: CASSQDPSGDQETQYF. CDR3 coding DNA: TGCGCCAGCAGCCAAGACCCGTCCGGGGACCAAGAGACCCAGTACTTC. The J gene is TRBJ2-5, the V gene TRBV4-1; TRBD2 might be the D (5 bases). Deletions cut 0 bases from V and 0 bases from J, with 11 bases between. This CDR3 contains 16 residues. Germline V gene data show CDR1 as MGHRA and CDR2 as YSYEKL.

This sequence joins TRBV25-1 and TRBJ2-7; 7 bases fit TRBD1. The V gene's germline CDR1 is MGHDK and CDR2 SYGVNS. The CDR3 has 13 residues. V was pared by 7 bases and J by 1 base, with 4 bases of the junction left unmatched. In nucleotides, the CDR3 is TGTGCCAGCATCGGCAGGGGGTCCTACGAGCAGTACTTC. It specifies CASIGRGSYEQYF.

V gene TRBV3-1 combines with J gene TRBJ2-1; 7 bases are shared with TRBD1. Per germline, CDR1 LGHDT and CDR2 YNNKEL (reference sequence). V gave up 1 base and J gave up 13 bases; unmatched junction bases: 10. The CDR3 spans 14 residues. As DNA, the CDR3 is TGTGCCAGCAGCCAAGCAGATCCGGGACAGAGACAGTTCTTC. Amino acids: CASSQADPGQRQFF.

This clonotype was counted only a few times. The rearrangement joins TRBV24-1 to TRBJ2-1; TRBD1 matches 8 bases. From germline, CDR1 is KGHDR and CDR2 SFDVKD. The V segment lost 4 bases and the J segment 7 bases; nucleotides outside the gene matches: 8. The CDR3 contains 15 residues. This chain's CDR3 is CATSEPGQAQNEQFF. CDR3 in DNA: TGTGCCACCAGTGAGCCGGGACAGGCTCAAAATGAGCAGTTCTTC.

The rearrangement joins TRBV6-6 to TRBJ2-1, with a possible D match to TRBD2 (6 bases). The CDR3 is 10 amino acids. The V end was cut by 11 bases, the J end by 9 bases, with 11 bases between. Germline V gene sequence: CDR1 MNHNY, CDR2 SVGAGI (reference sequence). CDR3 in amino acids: CASQEGEQFF. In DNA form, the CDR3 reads TGTGCCTCCCAGGAGGGTGAGCAGTTCTTC.

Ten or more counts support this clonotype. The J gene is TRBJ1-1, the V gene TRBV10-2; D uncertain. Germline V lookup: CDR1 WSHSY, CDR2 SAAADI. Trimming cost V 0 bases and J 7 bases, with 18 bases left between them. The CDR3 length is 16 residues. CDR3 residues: CASSESSAGLTHEAFF. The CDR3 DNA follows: TGCGCCAGCAGTGAGTCCAGCGCGGGGTTGACTCATGAAGCTTTCTTT.

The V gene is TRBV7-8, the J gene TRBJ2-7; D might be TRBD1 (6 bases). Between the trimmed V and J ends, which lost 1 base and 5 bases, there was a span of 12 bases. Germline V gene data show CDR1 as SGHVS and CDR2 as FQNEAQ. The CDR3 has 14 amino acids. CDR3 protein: CASSLDQNRDEQYF. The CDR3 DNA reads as TGTGCCAGCAGCTTAGACCAAAACAGGGACGAGCAGTACTTC.

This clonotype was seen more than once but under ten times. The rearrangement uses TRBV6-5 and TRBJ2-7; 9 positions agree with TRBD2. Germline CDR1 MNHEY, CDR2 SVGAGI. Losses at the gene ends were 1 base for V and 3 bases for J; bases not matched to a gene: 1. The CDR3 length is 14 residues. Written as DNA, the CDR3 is TGTGCCAGCAGTTACTATAGCGGGAGCTACGAGCAGTACTTC. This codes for CASSYYSGSYEQYF.

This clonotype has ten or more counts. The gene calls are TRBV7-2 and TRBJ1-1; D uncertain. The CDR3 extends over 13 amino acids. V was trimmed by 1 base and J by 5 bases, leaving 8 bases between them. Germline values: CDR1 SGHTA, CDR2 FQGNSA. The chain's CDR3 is CASSLGYGTEAFF. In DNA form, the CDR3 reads TGTGCCAGCAGCTTAGGTTATGGAACTGAAGCTTTCTTT. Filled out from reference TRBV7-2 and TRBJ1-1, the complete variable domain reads GAGVSQSPSNKVTEKGKDVELRCDPISGHTALYWYRQSLGQGLEFLIYFQGNSAPDKSGLPSDRFSAERTGGSVSTLTIQRTQQEDSAVYLCASSLGYGTEAFFGQGTRLTVV.

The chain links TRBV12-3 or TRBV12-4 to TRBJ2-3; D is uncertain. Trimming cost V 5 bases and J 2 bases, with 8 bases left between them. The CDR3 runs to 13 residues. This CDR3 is CASSQYSTDTQYF. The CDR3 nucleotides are TGTGCCAGCAGTCAGTATTCCACAGATACGCAGTATTTT.

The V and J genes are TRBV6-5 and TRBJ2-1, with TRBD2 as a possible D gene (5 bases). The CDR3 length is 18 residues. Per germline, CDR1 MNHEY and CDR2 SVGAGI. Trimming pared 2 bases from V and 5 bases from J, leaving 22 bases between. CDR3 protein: CASSYESSLLASHNEQFF. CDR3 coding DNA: TGTGCCAGCAGTTACGAATCCTCCCTGCTAGCTTCCCACAATGAGCAGTTCTTC.

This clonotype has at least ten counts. This CDR3 reads CATSGTPSTDTQYF. The CDR3 coding sequence is TGTGCCACGTCAGGGACGCCGAGCACAGATACGCAGTATTTT. The V gene is TRBV2, the J gene TRBJ2-3; tentatively, D is TRBD1 or TRBD2 (5 bases each). V lost 10 bases and J 0 bases, leaving 14 bases between the germline ends. Germline V gene data show CDR1 as SNHLY and CDR2 as FYNNEI. The CDR3 length is 14 residues.

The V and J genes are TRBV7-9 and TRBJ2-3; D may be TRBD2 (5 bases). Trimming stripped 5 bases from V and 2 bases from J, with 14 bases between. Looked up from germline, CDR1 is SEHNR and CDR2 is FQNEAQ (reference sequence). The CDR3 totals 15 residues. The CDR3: CASSPERELTDTQYF. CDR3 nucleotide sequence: TGTGCCAGCAGCCCCGAGAGGGAGCTCACAGATACGCAGTATTTT.

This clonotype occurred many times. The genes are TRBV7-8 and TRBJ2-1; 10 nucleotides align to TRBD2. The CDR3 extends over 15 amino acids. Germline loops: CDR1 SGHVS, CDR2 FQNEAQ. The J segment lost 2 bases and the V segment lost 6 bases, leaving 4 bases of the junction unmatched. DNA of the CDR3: TGTGCCAGCAGTCAGCGGGGGGGCCCCTACAATGAGCAGTTCTTC. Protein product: CASSQRGGPYNEQFF.

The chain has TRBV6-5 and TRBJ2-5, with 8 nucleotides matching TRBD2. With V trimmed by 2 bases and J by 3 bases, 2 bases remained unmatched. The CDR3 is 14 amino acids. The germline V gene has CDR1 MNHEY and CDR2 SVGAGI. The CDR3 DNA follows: TGTGCCAGCAGTTACGCCGGGGGGGAAGAGACCCAGTACTTC. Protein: CASSYAGGEETQYF.

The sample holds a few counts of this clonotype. CDR3 protein: CASSATSHNEQFF. CDR3 coding DNA: TGTGCCAGCAGTGCAACATCACACAATGAGCAGTTCTTC. This chain links TRBV2 with TRBJ2-1; D not resolved. Germline V gene sequence: CDR1 SNHLY, CDR2 FYNNEI. The CDR3 spans 13 residues. Trimming left V 4 bases short and J 5 bases short, with 9 bases between.

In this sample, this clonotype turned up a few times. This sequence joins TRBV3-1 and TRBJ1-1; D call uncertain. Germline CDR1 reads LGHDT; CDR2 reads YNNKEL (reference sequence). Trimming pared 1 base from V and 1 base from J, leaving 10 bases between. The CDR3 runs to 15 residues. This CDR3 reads CASSQGVLGNTEAFF. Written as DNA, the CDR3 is TGTGCCAGCAGCCAAGGGGTTCTCGGGAACACTGAAGCTTTCTTT. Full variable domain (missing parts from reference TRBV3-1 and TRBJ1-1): DTAVSQTPKYLVTQMGNDKSIKCEQNLGHDTMYWYKQDSKKFLKIMFSYNNKELIINETVPNRFSPKSPDKAHLNLHINSLELGDSAVYFCASSQGVLGNTEAFFGQGTRLTVV.

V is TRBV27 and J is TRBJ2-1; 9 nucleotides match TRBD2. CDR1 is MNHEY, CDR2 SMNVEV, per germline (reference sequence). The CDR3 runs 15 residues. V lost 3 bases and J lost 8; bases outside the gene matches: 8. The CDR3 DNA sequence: TGTGCCAGCAGTTTCGTAGCGGGAGAGATCGATGAGCAGTTCTTC. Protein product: CASSFVAGEIDEQFF.

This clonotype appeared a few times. The CDR3 bases are TGTGCCAGCAGCTCACCATTAGCGGGGGGGCCCACAGATACGCAGTATTTT. Translation: CASSSPLAGGPTDTQYF. The rearrangement uses TRBV9 and TRBJ2-3; TRBD2 aligns across 11 bases. This CDR3 is built from 17 residues. Germline V CDR1 and CDR2: SGDLS, YYNGEE. V shed 4 bases, J shed 2 bases, and the junction held 9 bases outside the gene matches.